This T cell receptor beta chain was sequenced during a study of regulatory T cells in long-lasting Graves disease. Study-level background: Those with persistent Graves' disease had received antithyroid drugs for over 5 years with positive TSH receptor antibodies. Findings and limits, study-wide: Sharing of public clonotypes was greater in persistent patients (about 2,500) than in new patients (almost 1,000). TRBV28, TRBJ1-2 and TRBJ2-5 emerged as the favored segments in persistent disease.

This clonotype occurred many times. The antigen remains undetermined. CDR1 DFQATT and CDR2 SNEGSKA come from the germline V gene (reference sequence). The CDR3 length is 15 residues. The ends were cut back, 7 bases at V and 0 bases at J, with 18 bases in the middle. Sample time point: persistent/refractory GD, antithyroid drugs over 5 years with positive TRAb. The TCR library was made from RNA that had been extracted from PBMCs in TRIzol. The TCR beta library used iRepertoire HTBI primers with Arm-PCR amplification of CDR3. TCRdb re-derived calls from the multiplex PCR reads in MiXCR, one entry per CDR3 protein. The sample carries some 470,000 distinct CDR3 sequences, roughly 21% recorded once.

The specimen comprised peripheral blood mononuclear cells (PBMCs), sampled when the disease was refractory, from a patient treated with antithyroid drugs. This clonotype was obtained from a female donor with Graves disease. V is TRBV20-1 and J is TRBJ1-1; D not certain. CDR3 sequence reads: CSVPTVGRMNTEAFF. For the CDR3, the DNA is TGCAGTGTTCCGACGGTAGGGAGGATGAACACTGAAGCTTTCTTT.